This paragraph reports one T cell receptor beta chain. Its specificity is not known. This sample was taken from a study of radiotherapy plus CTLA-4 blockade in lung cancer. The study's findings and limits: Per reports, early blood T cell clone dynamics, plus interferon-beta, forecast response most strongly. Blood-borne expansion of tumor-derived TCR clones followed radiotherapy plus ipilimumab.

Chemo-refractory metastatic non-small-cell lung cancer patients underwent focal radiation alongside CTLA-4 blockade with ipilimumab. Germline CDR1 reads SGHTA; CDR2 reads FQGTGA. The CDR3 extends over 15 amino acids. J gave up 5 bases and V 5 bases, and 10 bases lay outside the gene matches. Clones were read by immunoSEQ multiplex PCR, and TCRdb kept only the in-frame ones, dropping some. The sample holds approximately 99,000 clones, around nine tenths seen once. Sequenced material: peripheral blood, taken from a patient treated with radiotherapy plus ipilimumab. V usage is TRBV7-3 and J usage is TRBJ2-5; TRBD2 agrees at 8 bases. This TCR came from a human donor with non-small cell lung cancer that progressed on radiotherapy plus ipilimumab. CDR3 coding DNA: TGTGCCAGCAGCCCGGGGGGGGCAAGCAGTGAGACCCAGTACTTC. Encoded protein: CASSPGGASSETQYF.